This T cell receptor (beta chain) was captured by sequencing in a study of regulatory T cells in long-lasting Graves disease (dated by TCRdb to the early 2020s). The study in broad terms: Antithyroid drugs had been taken for less than 3 months by newly diagnosed Graves' disease patients. Patients with persistent Graves' disease were compared with patients with newly diagnosed Graves' disease using TCR sequencing and RNA sequencing of peripheral blood. The study was conducted in China and was registered as a clinical trial. A total of roughly 35 samples underwent TCR sequencing: some 13 from persistent and 20 from newly diagnosed Graves' disease patients. Findings and caveats that apply to the study as a whole: Preferential use of TRBV28, TRBJ1-2 and TRBJ2-5 was observed in persistent disease, whereas TRBV20-1 and TRBJ2-1 were favored in newly diagnosed disease. Patients with persistent disease shared more public clonotypes (over 2,500) than newly diagnosed patients did (966). Sequencing and analysis were restricted to the TCR beta chain. The authors acknowledged the small sample size as a limitation that may reduce accuracy. Only peripheral blood was studied, because thyroid tissue, the primary lesion, was inaccessible. Persistent Graves' disease patients showed lower TCR Shannon entropy and fewer highly expanded clones than newly diagnosed patients, suggesting clonal expansion.

This clonotype was counted at least ten times. What this receptor recognizes is not known. No much larger clone exists at a distance of one base, and base qualities are not known. The library was prepared using multiplex PCR. These reads were obtained on an Illumina HiSeq 4000. CDR3 regions were amplified by Arm-PCR with iRepertoire HTBI primers to construct TCR beta libraries. Gel purification was performed on PCR products prior to sequencing. The original methods were these. Across samples, about 64 TRBV and 13 to 15 TRBJ segments were identified and used for gene usage analysis of CDR3 amino acid clonotypes. COPE and FqMerger were used to merge the filtered high-quality paired reads into contigs. BLAST was used to align contigs to IMGT TRBV, TRBD and TRBJ reference genes, with CDR3 defined following IMGT. Any clonotype with a frequency above 0.1% was classified as a highly expanded clone. Shannon entropy served as the measure of repertoire diversity, while the Gini coefficient captured V-J evenness. Clonotypes shared by more than one individual were considered public. Clones were called with MiXCR by TCRdb after fastp trimmed the public reads at Q25, and only in-frame beta chains were retained. Rows are combined by CDR3 protein, so each entry shows the most common genes and DNA. TCRdb's processing, not the study's, gives the V and J calls here. Here the sample has 550,000 to 600,000 distinct CDR3 sequences; about 16% occur a single time. The ten largest clones add up to around 12% of the sample.

In the paper's terms, the time point label means: newly diagnosed GD, antithyroid drugs for less than 3 months. For both TCR sequencing and RNA sequencing, RNA was extracted from PBMCs using TRIzol. The diagnosis of Graves' disease was made according to American Thyroid Association guidelines. Recruitment of patients was carried out at an endocrinology department in Xi'an, China. From each patient, around 9 milliliters of peripheral blood was collected into an EDTA anticoagulant tube. Ficoll Paque Plus density gradient separation was used to isolate PBMCs, and no further T cell sorting was done. RNA quality was checked with an Agilent 2100 Bioanalyzer and agarose gel, and concentration with a NanoDrop 2000. In the germline V gene (reference sequence), CDR1 corresponds to DFQATT and CDR2 to SNEGSKA. The CDR3, from cysteine to phenylalanine, totals 12 residues. Kept here is only the CDR3 DNA, which spans 36 bases and is read in frame from base 1. Trimming costs V 0 bases and J 8 bases, and their ends lie 10 bases apart.

In addition, the sample was reused for a study of T cells in Graves' hyperthyroidism and ophthalmopathy. As that second study puts it: A patient counted as having stable Graves' hyperthyroidism if no progression to ophthalmopathy occurred over 18 months of follow-up. Hyperthyroidism patients were aged 18 to 65 years and newly diagnosed, with disease duration of less than 2 months. The study excluded patients with uncontrolled infections, other autoimmune diseases, pregnancy or lactation. Diagnoses were established on the basis of clinical symptoms, serum thyroxine and TRAb, thyroid ultrasound, and orbital computed tomography. A first-round RT-PCR of the TCR CDR3 used the HTBI primer set with the Qiagen OneStep RT-PCR kit. Blood samples also contained most of the expanded thyroid clonotypes (frequency above 0.001), which suggests that blood repertoires may reflect thyroid immune responses. In cross-validation, a model built on a 13 V-J signature told ophthalmopathy apart from stable hyperthyroidism with roughly 87% sensitivity and about 81% specificity, and in testing the same model reached 80%/75%. In validation, progression to ophthalmopathy was predicted by the model with around 71% sensitivity and 72% to 85% specificity, a median of approximately 6.5 months before onset. To identify distinguishing TCR V-J signatures, a discovery cohort of about 100 patients was used, comprising some 45 with Graves' ophthalmopathy and around 60 with stable Graves' hyperthyroidism. Prospective prediction of ophthalmopathy was tested in an independent validation cohort of 18 to 20 hyperthyroidism patients and 17 patients who later progressed to ophthalmopathy. The 100 or so discovery patients were randomly divided into training and test sets at a 7:3 ratio. In addition, the study compared T-cell repertoires in thyroid tissue and in blood from 6 or 7 Graves' hyperthyroidism patients. After sampling, hyperthyroidism patients received methimazole starting at 30 mg daily, and ophthalmopathy patients received high-dose intravenous methylprednisolone. Libraries were constructed in a second round of multiplex PCR, after which size selection and purification were performed. Libraries were sequenced paired-end with 100 bp reads on an Illumina HiSeq2000. SOAPnuke was used to process the raw data, with reads discarded if the reads contained adapters or uncalled bases, had a mean Phred below 15, or lacked an exact constant-primer or identifier match. High-quality paired reads were merged using COPE v1.2.5, and each unique nucleotide sequence was defined as a clonotype. Clonotypes were aligned to IMGT TRBV, TRBD and TRBJ reference segments using MiTCR v1.1. Analysis was restricted to V-J combinations with a frequency above 0.0001, which covered 99% to 99.2% of repertoires. The TCS score was defined as the ratio of F50 (clonal expansion) to E x V (chaos), calculated using BLOSUM62-based TCRdist between CDR3 peptides within each V-J. Welch's t-statistics and random forest reduced 500 to 650 V-J features to some 14, which were used in a naive Bayes classifier (R e1071). No statistical method was used to fix the sample size in advance, and group allocation was not hidden from the investigators. According to the paper, TCR Vbeta CDR3 sequencing was carried out on around 140 peripheral blood samples, which came from under 50 ophthalmopathy, around 75 hyperthyroidism and approximately 17 progressor patients.

Sequenced material: peripheral blood mononuclear cells (PBMCs), taken at new diagnosis, from a patient treated with antithyroid drugs. The chain is encoded by TRBV20-1 joined to TRBJ1-2, and possibly TRBD1, on 6 matching bases. This clonotype originated in a man in his late teens or twenties with Graves disease. Donor details come from another sample of the same person, matched by shared clones. The CDR3 sequence is CSARDPGGGYTF. In nucleotides, the sequence is TGCAGTGCTAGAGACCCGGGGGGCGGCTACACCTTC.